What follows are 16 T cell receptor beta chains derived from one specimen sequenced in a study of glioma-infiltrating T cells after dendritic cell vaccination. Stated time point: after dendritic cell vaccination, including at tumor progression/relapse. Profiling relied on immunoSEQ multiplex PCR, and the TCRdb table lists in-frame clones only, not all of them. The table lists over 90,000 clones, 80% of them singletons. This sample comprised blood, obtained after dendritic cell vaccination. All receptors come from a human donor with glioblastoma.

This clone was seen just once. The V gene is TRBV10-2, the J gene TRBJ1-3, with 8 bases that match TRBD1. V shed 6 bases and J 2 bases; nucleotides not matched to a gene: 3. Germline CDR1 is WSHSY and CDR2 is SAAADI. This CDR3 contains 14 residues. The CDR3 coding sequence is TGCGCCAGCAGCCCGGACAGGGCTGGAAACACCATATATTTT. The encoded protein is CASSPDRAGNTIYF.

This clone was recorded once. V and J are TRBV18 and TRBJ2-7, with TRBD1 matching over 9 bases. From germline, CDR1 is KGHSH and CDR2 LQKENI. The CDR3 consists of 16 residues. The V and J ends lost 1 base and 2 bases, in that order; junction bases with no gene match: 6. The CDR3 coding sequence is TGTGCCAGCTCACCACGGGGGGGGACAGGGACCTACGAGCAGTACTTC. Protein: CASSPRGGTGTYEQYF.

This clone has more than one count but fewer than ten. The rearrangement joins TRBV5-1 to TRBJ2-1; 10 bases are a match to TRBD2. This CDR3 has 14 amino acids. Germline lookup yields CDR1 SGHRS and CDR2 YFSETQ. Trimming took 5 bases from V and 8 from J; bases not matched to a gene: 7. The CDR3, as DNA: TGCGCCAGCAGAGGACTAGCGGCACTTCATGAGCAGTTCTTC. This sequence encodes CASRGLAALHEQFF. The full variable domain, completed using reference TRBV5-1 and TRBJ2-1, is KAGVTQTPRYLIKTRGQQVTLSCSPISGHRSVSWYQQTPGQGLQFLFEYFSETQRNKGNFPGRFSGRQFSNSRSEMNVSTLELGDSALYLCASRGLAALHEQFFGPGTRLTVL.

The chain employs TRBV6-5 and TRBJ2-1, with a weak D call TRBD2 (6 bases). V lost 6 bases and J lost 11, with 17 bases in between. Germline V lookup: CDR1 MNHEY, CDR2 SVGAGI. The CDR3 has 13 amino acids. CDR3 sequence (DNA): TGTGCCAGCAGGGGTGCATTCGGGGGACAGCAGTTCTTC. Translating gives CASRGAFGGQQFF.

The CDR3 here is CASSDWLSYEQYF. The CDR3 nucleotides are TGCGCCAGCAGCGACTGGCTCTCCTACGAGCAGTACTTC. The rearrangement uses TRBV5-1 and TRBJ2-7; D is undetermined. Germline values: CDR1 SGHRS, CDR2 YFSETQ. With 4 bases removed from V and 0 bases from J, the gap between germline ends came to 8 bases. The CDR3 runs to 13 residues.

This rearrangement joins TRBV29-1 to TRBJ2-7; TRBD1 agrees at 9 bases. Germline loops: CDR1 SQVTM, CDR2 ANQGSEA. CDR3 length: 13 amino acids. The J segment lost 3 bases and the V segment lost 7 bases, leaving 7 bases of the junction unmatched. CDR3: CSAGTGSIYEQYF. The CDR3 region has the DNA TGCAGCGCTGGGACAGGGAGCATCTACGAGCAGTACTTC.

The chain is built from TRBV20-1 and TRBJ1-2; possibly TRBD1 for D (5 bases). CDR3 size: 11 residues. Germline loops: CDR1 DFQATT, CDR2 SNEGSKA (reference sequence). As DNA, the CDR3 is TGCAGGGGAGGGGAAAACTATGGCTACACCTTC. Translation: CRGGENYGYTF.

The chain couples TRBV4-1 to TRBJ2-1; TRBD1 matches 9 bases. CDR1 and CDR2 from the germline V gene are MGHRA and YSYEKL. V shed 4 bases, J shed 2 bases, and the junction held 3 bases outside the gene matches. The CDR3 runs 15 residues. CDR3 residues: CASSPGQGPYNEQFF. CDR3 bases: TGCGCCAGCAGCCCGGGACAGGGCCCCTACAATGAGCAGTTCTTC.

The chain recombines TRBV19 with TRBJ2-1, with 9 nucleotides matching TRBD2. The CDR3 runs to 23 residues. From germline, CDR1 is LNHDA and CDR2 SQIVND (reference sequence). With 3 bases clipped from V and 9 bases from J, the junction kept 33 bases outside the gene matches. The CDR3 DNA follows: TGTGCCAGTAGTATGAAGGGTGCGGGAGGGCCATTCGCCGAAAGCAGACGAGACGGTGAGCAGTTCTTC. Its translation is CASSMKGAGGPFAESRRDGEQFF.

Notes on this clone: Different DNA sequences within this sample yield the same CDR3. The V gene is TRBV10-1, the J gene TRBJ2-1; D remains unclear. The ends were cut back, 6 bases at V and 0 bases at J, with 12 bases in the middle. The V gene's germline CDR1 is WNHNN and CDR2 SYGVQD (reference sequence). CDR3 length: 15 amino acids. This chain's CDR3 is CASSSGGSSYNEQFF. The CDR3 nucleotides read TGCGCCAGCAGCTCGGGTGGAAGCTCCTACAATGAGCAGTTCTTC.

The rearrangement links TRBV5-6 to TRBJ2-6, with D hard to call. This CDR3 contains 16 residues. The germline V gene encodes CDR1 SGHDT and CDR2 YYEEEE. Trimming removed 0 bases from V and 5 bases from J, with 12 bases in between. The CDR3 loop is CASSLGPTRRANVLTF. The CDR3 nucleotides read TGTGCCAGCAGCTTGGGGCCGACTCGCCGGGCCAACGTCCTGACTTTC.

The chain is built from TRBV4-2 and TRBJ1-2; D may be TRBD1 (6 bases). CDR1 and CDR2 (germline): LGHNA, YNFKEQ. The CDR3 covers 15 residues. Trimming took 0 bases from V and 6 from J, leaving 14 bases between them. The CDR3 reads CASSQEISQGNGYTF. In nucleotides, the CDR3 is TGTGCCAGCAGCCAAGAGATATCACAGGGTAATGGCTACACCTTC.

This clone was seen only a few times. V gene TRBV7-9 combines with J gene TRBJ2-1, with D unclear. The CDR3 covers 15 residues. Germline V gene sequence: CDR1 SEHNR, CDR2 FQNEAQ (reference sequence). Trimming took off 0 bases at V and 6 bases at J, with 12 bases between the two ends. The CDR3 here is CASSLARLVTNEQFF. CDR3 DNA sequence: TGTGCCAGCAGCTTAGCGCGTCTAGTGACCAATGAGCAGTTCTTC.

The chain recombines TRBV5-1 with TRBJ2-7; the D gene is possibly TRBD2 (6 bases). V lost 7 bases and J lost 1, with 15 bases in between. The V gene's germline CDR1 is SGHRS and CDR2 YFSETQ. This CDR3 contains 14 residues. CDR3 DNA sequence: TGCGCCAGCGGAATCCGGGCGGGGTCCTACGAGCAGTACTTC. Translated, it gives CASGIRAGSYEQYF.

The rearrangement uses TRBV5-1 and TRBJ1-5; 8 positions match TRBD1. The CDR3 loop spans 16 amino acids. J gave up 2 bases and V 4 bases, and 8 bases lay outside the gene matches. Germline CDR1 SGHRS, CDR2 YFSETQ. DNA for the CDR3: TGCGCCAGCAGCCCGACAGGGGAGGAACGCAATCAGCCCCAGCATTTT. This sequence encodes CASSPTGEERNQPQHF. The full variable domain, completed using reference TRBV5-1 and TRBJ1-5, is KAGVTQTPRYLIKTRGQQVTLSCSPISGHRSVSWYQQTPGQGLQFLFEYFSETQRNKGNFPGRFSGRQFSNSRSEMNVSTLELGDSALYLCASSPTGEERNQPQHFGDGTRLSIL.

The chain joins TRBV2 to TRBJ2-2; TRBD2 agrees at 11 bases. Trimming took 6 bases from V and 4 from J; bases not matched to a gene: 7. This CDR3 has 16 residues. CDR1 and CDR2 from the germline V gene are SNHLY and FYNNEI. Here the CDR3 DNA reads TGTGCCAGCAGGCTCCTAGCGGGGGGTACCACCGGGGAGCTGTTTTTT. This gives the protein CASRLLAGGTTGELFF.